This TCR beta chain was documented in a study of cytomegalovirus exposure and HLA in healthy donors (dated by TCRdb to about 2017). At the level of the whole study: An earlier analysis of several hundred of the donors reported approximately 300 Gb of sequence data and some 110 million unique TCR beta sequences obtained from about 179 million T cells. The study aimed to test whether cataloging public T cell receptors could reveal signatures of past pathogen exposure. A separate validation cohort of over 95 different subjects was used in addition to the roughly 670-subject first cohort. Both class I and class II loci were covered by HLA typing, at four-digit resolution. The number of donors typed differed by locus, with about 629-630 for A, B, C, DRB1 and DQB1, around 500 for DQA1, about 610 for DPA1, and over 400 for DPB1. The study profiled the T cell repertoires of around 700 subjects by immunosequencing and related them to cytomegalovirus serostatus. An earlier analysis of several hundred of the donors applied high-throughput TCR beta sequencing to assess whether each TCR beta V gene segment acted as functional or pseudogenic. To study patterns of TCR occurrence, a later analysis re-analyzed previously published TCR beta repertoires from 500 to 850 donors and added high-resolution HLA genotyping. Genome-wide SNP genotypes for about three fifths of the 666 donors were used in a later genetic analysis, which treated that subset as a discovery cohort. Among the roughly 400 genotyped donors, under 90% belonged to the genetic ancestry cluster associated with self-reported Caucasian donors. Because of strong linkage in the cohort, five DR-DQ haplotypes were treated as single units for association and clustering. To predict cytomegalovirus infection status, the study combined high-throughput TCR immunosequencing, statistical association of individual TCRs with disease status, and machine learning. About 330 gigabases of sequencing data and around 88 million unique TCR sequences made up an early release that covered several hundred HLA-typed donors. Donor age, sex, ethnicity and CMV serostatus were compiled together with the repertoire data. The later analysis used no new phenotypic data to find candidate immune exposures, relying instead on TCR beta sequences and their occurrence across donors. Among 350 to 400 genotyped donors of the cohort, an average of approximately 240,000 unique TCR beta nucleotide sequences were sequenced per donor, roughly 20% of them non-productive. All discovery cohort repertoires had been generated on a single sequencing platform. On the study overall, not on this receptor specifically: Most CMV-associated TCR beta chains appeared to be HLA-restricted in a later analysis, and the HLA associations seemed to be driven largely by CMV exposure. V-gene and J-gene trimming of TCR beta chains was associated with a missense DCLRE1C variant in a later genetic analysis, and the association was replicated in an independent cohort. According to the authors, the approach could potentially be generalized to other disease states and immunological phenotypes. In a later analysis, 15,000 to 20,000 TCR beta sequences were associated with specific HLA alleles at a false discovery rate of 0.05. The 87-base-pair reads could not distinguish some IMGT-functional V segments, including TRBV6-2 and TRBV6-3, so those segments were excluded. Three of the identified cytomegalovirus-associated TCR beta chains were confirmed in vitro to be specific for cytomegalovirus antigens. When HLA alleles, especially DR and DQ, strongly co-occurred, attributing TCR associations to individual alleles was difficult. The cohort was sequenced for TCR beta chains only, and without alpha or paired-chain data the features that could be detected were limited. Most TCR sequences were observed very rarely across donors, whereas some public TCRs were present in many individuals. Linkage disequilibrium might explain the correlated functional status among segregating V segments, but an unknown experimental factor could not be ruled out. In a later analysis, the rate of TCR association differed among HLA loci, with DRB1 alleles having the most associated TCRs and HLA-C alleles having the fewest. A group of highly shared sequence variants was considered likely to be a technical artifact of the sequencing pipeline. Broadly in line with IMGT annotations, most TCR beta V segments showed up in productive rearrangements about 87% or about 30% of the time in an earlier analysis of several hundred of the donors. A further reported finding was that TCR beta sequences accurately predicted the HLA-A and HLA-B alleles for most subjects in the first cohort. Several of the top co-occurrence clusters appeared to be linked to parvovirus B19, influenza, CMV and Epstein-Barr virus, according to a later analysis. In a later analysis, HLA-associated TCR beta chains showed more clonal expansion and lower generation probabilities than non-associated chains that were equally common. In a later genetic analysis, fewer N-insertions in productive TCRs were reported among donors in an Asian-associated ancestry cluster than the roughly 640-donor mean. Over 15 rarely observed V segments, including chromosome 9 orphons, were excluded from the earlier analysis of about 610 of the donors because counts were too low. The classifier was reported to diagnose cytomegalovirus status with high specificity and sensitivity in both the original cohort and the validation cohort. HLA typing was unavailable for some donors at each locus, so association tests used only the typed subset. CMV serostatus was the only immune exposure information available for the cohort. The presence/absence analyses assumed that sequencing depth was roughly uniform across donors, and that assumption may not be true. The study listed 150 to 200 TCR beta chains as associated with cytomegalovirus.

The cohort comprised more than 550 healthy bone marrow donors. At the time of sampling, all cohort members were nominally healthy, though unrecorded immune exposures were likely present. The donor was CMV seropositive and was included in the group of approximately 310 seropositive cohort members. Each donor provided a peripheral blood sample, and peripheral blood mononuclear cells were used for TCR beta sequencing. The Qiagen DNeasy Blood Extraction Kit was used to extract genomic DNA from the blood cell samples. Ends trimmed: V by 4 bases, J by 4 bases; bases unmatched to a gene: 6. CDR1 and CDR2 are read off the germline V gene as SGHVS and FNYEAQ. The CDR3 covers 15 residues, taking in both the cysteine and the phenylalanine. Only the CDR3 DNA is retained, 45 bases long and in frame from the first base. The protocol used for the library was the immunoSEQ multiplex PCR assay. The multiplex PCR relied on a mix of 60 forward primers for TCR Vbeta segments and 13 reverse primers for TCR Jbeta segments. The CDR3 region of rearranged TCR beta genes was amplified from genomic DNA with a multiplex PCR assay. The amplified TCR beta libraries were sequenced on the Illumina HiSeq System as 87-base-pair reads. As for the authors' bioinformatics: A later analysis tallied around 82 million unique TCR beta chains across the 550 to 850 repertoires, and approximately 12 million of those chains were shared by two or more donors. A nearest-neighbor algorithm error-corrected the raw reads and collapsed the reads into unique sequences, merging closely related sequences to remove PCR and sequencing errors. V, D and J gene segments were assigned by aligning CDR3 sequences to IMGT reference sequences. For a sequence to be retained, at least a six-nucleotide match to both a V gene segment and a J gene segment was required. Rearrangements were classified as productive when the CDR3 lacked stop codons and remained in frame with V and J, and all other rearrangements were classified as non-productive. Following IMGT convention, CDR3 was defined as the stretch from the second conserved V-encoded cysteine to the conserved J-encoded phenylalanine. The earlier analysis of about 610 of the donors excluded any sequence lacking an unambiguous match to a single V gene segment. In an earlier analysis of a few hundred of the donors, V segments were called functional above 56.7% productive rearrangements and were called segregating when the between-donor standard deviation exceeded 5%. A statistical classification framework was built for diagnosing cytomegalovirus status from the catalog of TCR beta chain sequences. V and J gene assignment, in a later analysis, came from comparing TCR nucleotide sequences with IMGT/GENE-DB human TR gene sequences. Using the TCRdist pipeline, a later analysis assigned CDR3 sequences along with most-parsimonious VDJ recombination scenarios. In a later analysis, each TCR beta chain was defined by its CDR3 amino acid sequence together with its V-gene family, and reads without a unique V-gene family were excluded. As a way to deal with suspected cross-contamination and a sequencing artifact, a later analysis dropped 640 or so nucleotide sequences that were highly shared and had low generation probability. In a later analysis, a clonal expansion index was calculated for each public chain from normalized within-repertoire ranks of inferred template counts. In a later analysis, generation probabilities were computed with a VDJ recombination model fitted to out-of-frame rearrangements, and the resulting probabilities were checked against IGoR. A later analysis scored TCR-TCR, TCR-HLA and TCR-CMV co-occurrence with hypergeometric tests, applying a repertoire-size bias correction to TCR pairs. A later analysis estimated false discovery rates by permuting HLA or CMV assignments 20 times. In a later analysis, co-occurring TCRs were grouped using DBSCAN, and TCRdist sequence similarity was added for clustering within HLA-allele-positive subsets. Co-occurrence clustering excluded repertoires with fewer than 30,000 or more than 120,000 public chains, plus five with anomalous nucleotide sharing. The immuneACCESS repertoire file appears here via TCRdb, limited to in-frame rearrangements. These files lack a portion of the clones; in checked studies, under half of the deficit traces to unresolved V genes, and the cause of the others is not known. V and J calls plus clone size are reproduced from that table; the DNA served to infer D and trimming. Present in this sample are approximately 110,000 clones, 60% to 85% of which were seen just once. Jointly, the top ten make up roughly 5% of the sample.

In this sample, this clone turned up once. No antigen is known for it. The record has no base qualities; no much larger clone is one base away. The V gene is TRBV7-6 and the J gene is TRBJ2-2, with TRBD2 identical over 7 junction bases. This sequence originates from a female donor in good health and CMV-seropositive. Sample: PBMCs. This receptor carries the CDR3 CASSSRLARTGELFF. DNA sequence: TGTGCCAGCAGCTCGAGACTAGCTCGCACCGGGGAGCTGTTTTTT.